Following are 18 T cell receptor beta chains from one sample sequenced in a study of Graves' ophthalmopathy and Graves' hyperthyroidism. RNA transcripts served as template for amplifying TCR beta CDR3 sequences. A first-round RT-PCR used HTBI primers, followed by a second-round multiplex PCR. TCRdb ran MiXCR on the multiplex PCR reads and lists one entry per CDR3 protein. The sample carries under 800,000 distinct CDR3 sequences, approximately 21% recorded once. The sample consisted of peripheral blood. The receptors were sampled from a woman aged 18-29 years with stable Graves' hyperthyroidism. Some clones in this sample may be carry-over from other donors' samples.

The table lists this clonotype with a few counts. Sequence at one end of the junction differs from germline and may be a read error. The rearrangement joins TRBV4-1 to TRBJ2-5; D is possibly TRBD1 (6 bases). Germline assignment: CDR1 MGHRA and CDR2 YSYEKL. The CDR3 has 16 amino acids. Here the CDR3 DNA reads TGCGCCAGCGGCCACGTCACCGGGACAAATCAAGAGACCCAGTACTTC. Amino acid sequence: CASGHVTGTNQETQYF.

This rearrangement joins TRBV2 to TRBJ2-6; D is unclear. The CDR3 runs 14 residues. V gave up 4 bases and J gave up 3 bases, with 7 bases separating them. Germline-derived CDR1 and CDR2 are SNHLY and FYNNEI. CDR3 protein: CASSALGGANVLTF. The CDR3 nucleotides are TGTGCCAGCAGTGCGCTTGGTGGGGCCAACGTCCTGACTTTC.

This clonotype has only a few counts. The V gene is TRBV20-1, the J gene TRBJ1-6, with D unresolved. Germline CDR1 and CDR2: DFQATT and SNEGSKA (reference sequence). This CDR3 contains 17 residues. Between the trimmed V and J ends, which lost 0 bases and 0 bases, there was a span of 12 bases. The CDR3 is CSAREPGSGSYNSPLHF. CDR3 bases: TGCAGTGCTAGAGAGCCCGGGTCTGGCTCCTATAATTCACCCCTCCACTTT.

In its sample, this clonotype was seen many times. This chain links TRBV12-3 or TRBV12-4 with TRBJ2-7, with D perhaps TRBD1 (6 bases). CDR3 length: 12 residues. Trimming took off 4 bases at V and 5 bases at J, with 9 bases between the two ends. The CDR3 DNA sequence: TGTGCCAGCAGTTCCAGGGGCCACGAGCAGTACTTC. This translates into CASSSRGHEQYF.

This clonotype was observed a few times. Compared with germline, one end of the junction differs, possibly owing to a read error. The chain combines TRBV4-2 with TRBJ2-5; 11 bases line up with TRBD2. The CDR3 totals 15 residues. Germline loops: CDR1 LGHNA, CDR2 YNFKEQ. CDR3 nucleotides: TGTGCCAGCAGCCCGGGGACTAGCGGACAAGAGACCCAGCACTTC. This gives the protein CASSPGTSGQETQHF.

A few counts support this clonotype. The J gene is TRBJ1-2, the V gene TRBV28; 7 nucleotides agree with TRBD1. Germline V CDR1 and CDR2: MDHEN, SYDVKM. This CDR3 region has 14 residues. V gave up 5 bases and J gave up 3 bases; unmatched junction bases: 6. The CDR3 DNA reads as TGTGCCAGCAGTCCGGGACAGACTCACTATGGCTACACCTTC. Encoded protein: CASSPGQTHYGYTF.

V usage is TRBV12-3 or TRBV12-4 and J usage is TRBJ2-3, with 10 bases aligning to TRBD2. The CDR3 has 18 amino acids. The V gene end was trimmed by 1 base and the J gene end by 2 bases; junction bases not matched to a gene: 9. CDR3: CASSLGSSGGRITDTQYF. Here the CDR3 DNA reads TGTGCCAGCAGTTTAGGCAGTAGCGGGGGGCGGATCACAGATACGCAGTATTTT.

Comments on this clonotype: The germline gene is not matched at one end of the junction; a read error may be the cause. The CDR3 DNA is TGTGCCAGCAGTTTTTTAGACTCTAAAAACATTAAGTACTTC. Its translation: CASSFLDSKNIKYF. The chain joins TRBV12-3 or TRBV12-4 to TRBJ2-4; D not certain. There are 14 residues in the CDR3.

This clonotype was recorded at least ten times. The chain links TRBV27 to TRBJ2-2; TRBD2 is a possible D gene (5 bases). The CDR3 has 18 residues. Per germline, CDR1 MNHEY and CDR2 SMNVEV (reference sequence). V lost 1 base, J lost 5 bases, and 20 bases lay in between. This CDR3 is CASSLYPPVTKRTGELFF. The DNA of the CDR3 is TGTGCCAGCAGTTTATACCCCCCCGTGACTAAGCGAACCGGGGAGCTGTTTTTT.

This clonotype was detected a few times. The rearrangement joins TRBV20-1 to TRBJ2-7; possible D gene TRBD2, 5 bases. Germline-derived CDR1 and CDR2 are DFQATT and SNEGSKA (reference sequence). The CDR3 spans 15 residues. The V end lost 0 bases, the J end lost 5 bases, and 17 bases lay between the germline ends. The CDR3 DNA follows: TGCAGTGCTAGAGATCTAAGGGCCTCCGGGAACGAGCAGTACTTC. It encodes CSARDLRASGNEQYF.

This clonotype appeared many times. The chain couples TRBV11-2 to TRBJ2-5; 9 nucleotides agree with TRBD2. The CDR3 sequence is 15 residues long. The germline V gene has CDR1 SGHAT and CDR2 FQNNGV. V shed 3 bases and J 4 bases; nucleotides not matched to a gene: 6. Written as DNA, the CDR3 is TGTGCCAGCAGCTTCGGACTAGCGCCCGCAGAGACCCAGTACTTC. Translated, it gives CASSFGLAPAETQYF.

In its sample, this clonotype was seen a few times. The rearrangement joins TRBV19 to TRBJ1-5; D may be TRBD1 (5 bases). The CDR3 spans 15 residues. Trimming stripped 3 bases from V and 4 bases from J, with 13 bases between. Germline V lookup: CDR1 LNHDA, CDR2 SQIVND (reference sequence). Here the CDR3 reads CASSIVAGINQPQHF. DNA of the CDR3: TGTGCCAGTAGTATTGTTGCAGGGATAAATCAGCCCCAGCATTTT.

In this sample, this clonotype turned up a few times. CDR3 sequence (DNA): TGTGCCAGCAGCCCCGCGTGGGACACTGAAGCTTTCTTT. Translation gives CASSPAWDTEAFF. V and J are TRBV5-8 and TRBJ1-1; D remains ambiguous. With 4 bases removed from V and 3 bases from J, the gap between germline ends came to 10 bases. CDR3 length equals 13 residues. CDR1 and CDR2 (germline): SGHTS, YDEGEE.

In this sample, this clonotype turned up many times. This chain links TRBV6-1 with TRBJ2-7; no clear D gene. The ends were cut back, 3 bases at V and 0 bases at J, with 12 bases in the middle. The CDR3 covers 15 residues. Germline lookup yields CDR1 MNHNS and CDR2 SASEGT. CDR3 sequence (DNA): TGTGCCAGCAGTGACCGGAGCAGAACCTCCTACGAGCAGTACTTC. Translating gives CASSDRSRTSYEQYF.

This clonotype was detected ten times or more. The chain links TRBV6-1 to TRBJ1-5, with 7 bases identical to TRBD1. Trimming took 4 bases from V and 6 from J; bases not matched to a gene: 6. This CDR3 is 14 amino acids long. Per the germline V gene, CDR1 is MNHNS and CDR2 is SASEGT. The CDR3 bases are TGTGCCAGCAGTGCAAGGGGGCATAGTCAGCCCCAGCATTTT. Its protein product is CASSARGHSQPQHF.

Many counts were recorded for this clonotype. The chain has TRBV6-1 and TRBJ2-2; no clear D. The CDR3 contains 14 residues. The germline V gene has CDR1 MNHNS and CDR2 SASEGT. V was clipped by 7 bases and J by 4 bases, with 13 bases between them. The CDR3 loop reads CASNPAPITGELFF. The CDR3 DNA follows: TGTGCCAGCAACCCAGCGCCCATCACCGGGGAGCTGTTTTTT.

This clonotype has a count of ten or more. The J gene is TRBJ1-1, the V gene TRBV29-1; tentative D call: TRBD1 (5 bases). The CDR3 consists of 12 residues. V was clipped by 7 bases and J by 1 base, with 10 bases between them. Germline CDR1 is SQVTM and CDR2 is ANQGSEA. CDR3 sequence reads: CSGGVWNTEAFF. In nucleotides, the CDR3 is TGCAGCGGGGGGGTTTGGAACACTGAAGCTTTCTTT. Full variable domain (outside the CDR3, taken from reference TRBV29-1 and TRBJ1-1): SAVISQKPSRDICQRGTSLTIQCQVDSQVTMMFWYRQQPGQSLTLIATANQGSEATYESGFVIDKFPISRPNLTFSTLTVSNMSPEDSSIYLCSGGVWNTEAFFGQGTRLTVV.

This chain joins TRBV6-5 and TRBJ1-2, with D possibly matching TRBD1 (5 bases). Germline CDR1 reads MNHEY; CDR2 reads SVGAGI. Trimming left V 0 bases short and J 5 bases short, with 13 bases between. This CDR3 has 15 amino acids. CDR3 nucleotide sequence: TGTGCCAGCAGTTACTCGGCAGGGACCGTGTATGGCTACACCTTC. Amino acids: CASSYSAGTVYGYTF.